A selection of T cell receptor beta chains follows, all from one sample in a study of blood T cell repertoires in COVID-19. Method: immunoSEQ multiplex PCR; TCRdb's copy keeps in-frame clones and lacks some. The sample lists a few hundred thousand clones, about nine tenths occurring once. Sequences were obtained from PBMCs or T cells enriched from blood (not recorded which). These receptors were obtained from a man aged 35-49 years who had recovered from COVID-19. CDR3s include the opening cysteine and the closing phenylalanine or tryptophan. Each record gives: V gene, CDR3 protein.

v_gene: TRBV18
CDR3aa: CASSPSGGAETQYF

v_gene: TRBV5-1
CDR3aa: CASHRDRGYNEQFF

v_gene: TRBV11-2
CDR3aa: CASSLPGGGIGELFF

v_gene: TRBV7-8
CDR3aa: CASSRGERGGQETQYF

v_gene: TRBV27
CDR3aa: CASRLTGGRSKNIQYF

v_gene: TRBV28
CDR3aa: CASSPSTSPGRETQYF

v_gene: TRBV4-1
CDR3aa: CASSLPRTLLTDTQYF

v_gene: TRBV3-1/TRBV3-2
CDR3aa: CASSQDVGEGAGELFF

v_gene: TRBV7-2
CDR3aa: CASSLDYQSSYEQYF

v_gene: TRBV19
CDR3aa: CASSTTGDGRGYTF

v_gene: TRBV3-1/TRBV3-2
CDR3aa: CASSQPRTGDTTSGGGPRKFF

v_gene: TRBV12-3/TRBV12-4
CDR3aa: CASSSQMNTEAFF

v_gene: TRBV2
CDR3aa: CASTGGPLGNTEAFF

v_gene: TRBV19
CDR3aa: CASSITDSYNEQFF

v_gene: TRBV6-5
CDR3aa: CASSYTGGLVAFF

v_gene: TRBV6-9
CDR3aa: CASSSGQAPGEQYF

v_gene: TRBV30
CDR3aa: CAWSRDRGGYGYTF

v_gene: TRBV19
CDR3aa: CATSAGSTDTQYF

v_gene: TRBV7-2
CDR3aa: CASSARGQGKNTIYF

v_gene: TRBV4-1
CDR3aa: CASSQLAGGTYEQYF